This T cell receptor (beta chain) was sequenced in a study of vaccination effects on CD4 cells after COVID-19. In the study overall: Early samples were taken at day +14, late at days +241, +227, +161.

Repertoires were generated with immunoSEQ multiplex PCR, while TCRdb's copy carries only in-frame clones and drops some. The repertoire holds about 15,000 clones, with around 80% as singletons. Ahead of sequencing, the ViraFEST assay grew antigen-specific CD4+ T cells using viral peptide pools. The authors isolated CD4+ T cells after roughly 10 days of culture. The person's infection with SARS-CoV-2, confirmed by PCR, took place between March and December 2020. It was two doses of either the BNT162b2 or mRNA-1273 vaccine that participants received. This clone was counted only a few times. Antigen specificity is unknown. The V gene lost 0 bases and the J gene lost 3 bases, with 11 bases spanning the gap. The CDR3 length is 15 residues. Germline values: CDR1 MNHEY, CDR2 SVGEGT.

The rearrangement uses TRBV6-2 or TRBV6-3 and TRBJ2-5; D is unresolved. The origin of this receptor is a human donor who had a prior SARS-CoV-2 infection. The starting material was CD4+ T cells from PBMCs cultured with SARS-CoV-2 spike peptides, obtained after COVID-19 vaccination. The CDR3 DNA reads as TGTGCCAGCAGTTACTCGTTCGCCAGCGAAGAGACCCAGTACTTC. Amino acid sequence: CASSYSFASEETQYF.